At least ten counts were recorded for the clone carrying this TCR beta chain. What it recognizes is unknown. RNA transcripts served as the template for amplifying TCR beta CDR3 regions. Researchers ran a first-round RT-PCR on the TCR CDR3 using the HTBI primer set. TCRdb ran MiXCR on the multiplex PCR reads and lists one entry per CDR3 protein. The repertoire includes 300,000 to 400,000 distinct CDR3 sequences, around 13% of them detected once, and around 10% sits in the top ten. Newly diagnosed hyperthyroidism, duration under 2 months, in patients aged 18 to 65. Lactation, pregnancy, other autoimmune disease or uncontrolled infection excluded patients. Clinical symptoms, serum thyroxine, TRAb, thyroid ultrasound and orbital computed tomography informed diagnoses. The entry originates in a study of T cells in Graves' hyperthyroidism and ophthalmopathy. Study-wide points: Most expanded thyroid clonotypes above 0.001 also appeared in blood.

This receptor was taken from a woman in her sixties with Graves' hyperthyroidism. Sequences were obtained from blood.

The DNA of the CDR3 is TGTGCCAGCAGCATCAAACCGGGGAGTGGGAGACGAGATACGCAGTATTTT. Protein product: CASSIKPGSGRRDTQYF. The chain joins TRBV11-3 to TRBJ2-3; D is perhaps TRBD2 (5 bases). V was shortened by 5 bases and J by 5 bases, with 23 bases between the two germline ends. The CDR3 length is 17 residues. The germline V gene has CDR1 SGHNT and CDR2 YENEEA. Based on the CDR3 plus reference TRBV11-3 and TRBJ2-3, the full variable domain is EAGVVQSPRYKIIEKKQPVAFWCNPISGHNTLYWYLQNLGQGPELLIRYENEEAVDDSQLPKDRFSAERLKGVDSTLKIQPAELGDSAVYLCASSIKPGSGRRDTQYFGPGTRLTVL.